A selection of T cell receptor beta chains follows, all from one sample in a study of T cell changes during pregnancy in multiple sclerosis. Using immunoSEQ multiplex PCR, the repertoire was profiled, and TCRdb retains in-frame clones only, with some absent. Here the sample spans around 78,000 clones, 90% to 95% being singletons. Sequencing was performed on peripheral blood, taken in the third trimester of pregnancy. The source of these receptors is a female donor in good health, enrolled as a control in a pregnancy study. CDR3s include the opening cysteine and the closing phenylalanine or tryptophan. The order of the fields is J gene, V gene, CDR3 protein.

j_gene: TRBJ2-3
v_gene: TRBV11-2
CDR3aa: CASSLGTNPDTQYF

j_gene: TRBJ2-7
v_gene: TRBV18
CDR3aa: CASSPARGTGSEQYF

j_gene: TRBJ1-3
v_gene: TRBV2
CDR3aa: CASSPTGTIFFGNTIYF

j_gene: TRBJ1-1
v_gene: TRBV28
CDR3aa: CASSYVPMNTEAFF

j_gene: TRBJ1-1
v_gene: TRBV4-1
CDR3aa: CASSHFTEAFF

j_gene: TRBJ1-3
v_gene: TRBV6-5
CDR3aa: CASSYYRGSGNTIYF

j_gene: TRBJ1-2
v_gene: TRBV11-2
CDR3aa: CASSLSITGDYGYTF

j_gene: TRBJ2-3
v_gene: TRBV6-1
CDR3aa: CASSRGPSTDTQYF

j_gene: TRBJ1-5
v_gene: TRBV7-2
CDR3aa: CASSLIAGINQPQHF

j_gene: TRBJ1-4
v_gene: TRBV19
CDR3aa: CASSASIELFF

j_gene: TRBJ1-4
v_gene: TRBV30
CDR3aa: CAWGTGPPEKLFF

j_gene: TRBJ2-5
v_gene: TRBV15
CDR3aa: CATSRDQQAEPQYF

j_gene: TRBJ1-1
v_gene: TRBV11-2
CDR3aa: CASSLVGDRGPHNTEAFF

j_gene: TRBJ2-2
v_gene: TRBV5-1
CDR3aa: CASSTRTGVTGELFF

j_gene: TRBJ1-4
v_gene: TRBV11-2
CDR3aa: CASSLNPGGAEKLFF

j_gene: TRBJ2-2
v_gene: TRBV19
CDR3aa: CAGGTGVNTGELFF

j_gene: TRBJ2-1
v_gene: TRBV7-6
CDR3aa: CASSPRVTDEQFF

j_gene: TRBJ1-3
v_gene: TRBV5-1
CDR3aa: CASSTGREGLAGNTIYF

j_gene: TRBJ2-1
v_gene: TRBV7-2
CDR3aa: CASSLALTRPYNEQFF

j_gene: TRBJ1-3
v_gene: TRBV27
CDR3aa: CASSLSGQGNTIYF

j_gene: TRBJ1-5
v_gene: TRBV5-6
CDR3aa: CASSIGGRGRNQPQHF

j_gene: TRBJ2-7
v_gene: TRBV28
CDR3aa: CASSIRGEQYF

j_gene: TRBJ1-6
v_gene: TRBV19
CDR3aa: CASRSQGAPLHF

j_gene: TRBJ2-2
v_gene: TRBV4-1
CDR3aa: CASSRGTGIFGELFF